Below, one TCR beta chain is given with its context. Authors' analysis steps: Amplified reference gene primers provided the basis for estimating nucleated cell counts. Assay used: immunoSEQ multiplex PCR; TCRdb lists only in-frame clones, some missing. D and trimming come from the DNA, and the V and J calls and clone size come from that table. Of fewer than 200,000 clones listed, approximately 91% were seen once; the top ten hold roughly 5%. The data derive from a study of blood T cell repertoires in COVID-19. Looked up from germline, CDR1 is SGHTA and CDR2 is FQGNSA. The CDR3 runs 15 residues. The V and J ends lost 0 bases and 7 bases respectively, with 13 bases between them.

The sample was peripheral blood. This clonotype originated in a man younger than 35 with COVID-19, enrolled during active disease. V is TRBV7-2 and J is TRBJ1-5; D perhaps matches TRBD1 (6 bases). Written as DNA, the CDR3 is TGTGCCAGCAGCTTAGCGTCAGGGGAAAACCAGCCCCAGCATTTT. It translates to CASSLASGENQPQHF.